A selection of T cell receptor beta chains follows, all from one sample in a study of blood T cell repertoires in COVID-19. Data came from immunoSEQ multiplex PCR; TCRdb stores just in-frame clones and leaves some out. Of over 300,000 clones listed, 85% to 90% are singletons. The sequenced material came from peripheral blood. These receptors originate from a man between 18 and 29 years old with active or convalescent COVID-19. CDR3s include the opening cysteine and the closing phenylalanine or tryptophan. The order of the fields is J gene, clone size, CDR3 length, V gene, D gene, CDR3 protein, CDR3 DNA. D genes are given only for firm matches. The size field is filled for only some rows; it gives once, few, many or a size class.

TRBJ2-7 | . | 12 | TRBV4-2 | . | CASSHYGIEQYF | TGTGCCAGCAGCCATTACGGGATCGAGCAGTACTTC
TRBJ2-6 | . | 19 | TRBV9 | . | CASSVPTGPVSSGANVLTF | TGTGCCAGCAGCGTACCGACAGGCCCCGTCAGCTCTGGGGCCAACGTCCTGACTTTC
TRBJ2-1 | . | 15 | TRBV19 | . | CASSTGLTYNNEQFF | TGTGCCAGTAGTACCGGACTAACCTATAACAATGAGCAGTTCTTC
TRBJ1-1 | . | 14 | TRBV19 | . | CASRAHGGTPEAFF | TGTGCCAGTAGAGCCCATGGGGGGACCCCTGAAGCTTTCTTT
TRBJ1-2 | . | 13 | TRBV28 | . | CASSILGGYGYTF | TGTGCCAGCAGTATATTGGGGGGCTATGGCTACACCTTC
TRBJ2-7 | . | 16 | TRBV6-5 | . | CASSYSRPPLSYEQYF | TGTGCCAGCAGTTACTCGAGGCCTCCCCTGTCCTACGAGCAGTACTTC
TRBJ2-7 | once | 12 | TRBV5-8 | . | CASSFSIYEQYF | TGTGCCAGCAGCTTTTCAATTTACGAGCAGTACTTC
TRBJ2-3 | . | 13 | TRBV7-2 | TRBD2 | CASSRDYGDTQYF | TGTGCCAGCAGCCGGGACTATGGAGATACGCAGTATTTT
TRBJ1-1 | . | 14 | TRBV6-6 | . | CASSTQGLNTEAFF | TGTGCCAGCAGTACCCAGGGGCTGAACACTGAAGCTTTCTTT
TRBJ1-2 | . | 16 | TRBV7-9 | . | CASSNPVLAGSYGYTF | TGTGCCAGCAGCAATCCGGTGTTGGCAGGGTCCTATGGCTACACCTTC
TRBJ2-4 | . | 14 | TRBV19 | . | CASRDSVAKNIQYF | TGTGCCAGTAGGGACTCTGTAGCCAAAAACATTCAGTACTTC
TRBJ2-7 | . | 11 | TRBV7-2 | . | CASSPHYEQYF | TGTGCCAGCAGCCCCCACTACGAGCAGTACTTC
TRBJ2-1 | . | 16 | TRBV19 | TRBD1 | CASSSSRDSFYNEQFF | TGTGCCAGTAGTTCGTCCCGGGACAGCTTTTACAATGAGCAGTTCTTC
TRBJ1-2 | . | 14 | TRBV29-1 | TRBD1 | CSVGTGAGHYGYTF | TGCAGCGTTGGTACAGGGGCAGGGCACTATGGCTACACCTTC
TRBJ2-2 | . | 17 | TRBV27 | TRBD2 | CASSLPTSGSVTGELFF | TGTGCCAGCAGTTTGCCTACTAGCGGGAGTGTCACCGGGGAGCTGTTTTTT
TRBJ1-1 | . | 16 | TRBV18 | . | CASSPGTSAINTEAFF | TGTGCCAGCTCGCCTGGGACATCTGCTATAAACACTGAAGCTTTCTTT
TRBJ1-2 | . | 14 | TRBV28 | TRBD1 | CASSPDRGTYGYTF | TGTGCCAGCAGTCCAGACAGGGGGACCTATGGCTACACCTTC
TRBJ2-2 | once | 16 | TRBV5-1 | TRBD1 | CASSSMTGIGTGELFF | TGCGCCAGCAGCTCAATGACAGGGATAGGCACCGGGGAGCTGTTTTTT
TRBJ1-2 | . | 14 | TRBV10-3 | TRBD1 | CAISGGQGVYGYTF | TGTGCCATCAGTGGCGGCCAGGGGGTCTATGGCTACACCTTC
TRBJ1-6 | . | 18 | TRBV13 | TRBD1 | CASSLGGRGLTYNSPLHF | TGTGCCAGCAGCTTAGGCGGAAGGGGGCTTACCTATAATTCACCCCTCCACTTT
TRBJ1-2 | . | 15 | TRBV7-2 | TRBD1 | CASSLAAGGSWGYTF | TGTGCCAGCAGCTTAGCGGCAGGGGGTAGCTGGGGCTACACCTTC
TRBJ1-5 | . | 14 | TRBV28 | TRBD1 | CASAGGGLNQPQHF | TGTGCCAGCGCAGGGGGCGGGCTCAATCAGCCCCAGCATTTT
TRBJ1-5 | . | 15 | TRBV28 | . | CASVEIDRGIQPQHF | TGTGCCAGCGTAGAGATAGATAGAGGGATACAGCCCCAGCATTTT
TRBJ1-1 | . | 12 | TRBV19 | TRBD1 | CASKIGQAEAFF | TGTGCCAGTAAGATCGGACAGGCTGAAGCTTTCTTT
TRBJ2-1 | . | 16 | TRBV4-3 | TRBD2 | CASSQDQASGRFEQFF | TGCGCCAGCAGCCAAGATCAGGCTAGCGGGAGGTTTGAGCAGTTCTTC
TRBJ2-1 | . | 14 | TRBV2 | TRBD2 | CASSTSGRINEQFF | TGTGCCAGCAGTACTAGCGGGAGGATTAATGAGCAGTTCTTC
TRBJ1-4 | . | 17 | TRBV4-2 | TRBD1 | CASSQGGQGVMIEKLFF | TGTGCCAGCAGCCAAGGGGGACAGGGGGTGATGATTGAAAAACTGTTTTTT
TRBJ2-5 | . | 15 | TRBV27 | . | CASSLEGRIQETQYF | TGTGCCAGCAGTTTAGAGGGCAGGATCCAAGAGACCCAGTACTTC
TRBJ1-1 | . | 15 | TRBV2 | TRBD1 | CASSGTGAVYTEAFF | TGTGCCAGCAGTGGGACAGGGGCGGTCTACACTGAAGCTTTCTTT
TRBJ2-1 | . | 15 | TRBV19 | . | CASSIPLSSYNEQFF | TGTGCCAGTAGTATTCCCCTGAGCTCCTACAATGAGCAGTTCTTC
TRBJ1-4 | . | 15 | TRBV7-9 | . | CASSLAGGADEKLFF | TGTGCCAGCAGCTTAGCAGGTGGGGCGGATGAAAAACTGTTTTTT
TRBJ2-1 | . | 16 | TRBV11-1 | TRBD2 | CASSLPSGRAHLKQFF | TGTGCCAGCAGCTTGCCGAGCGGGAGGGCCCACCTGAAGCAGTTCTTC
TRBJ1-4 | . | 15 | TRBV18 | . | CASSPPGGEDEKLFF | TGTGCCAGCTCACCACCGGGGGGTGAAGACGAAAAACTGTTTTTT
TRBJ2-3 | . | 13 | TRBV6-5 | . | CASSPPGTDTQYF | TGTGCCAGCAGTCCCCCCGGCACAGATACGCAGTATTTT
TRBJ2-2 | . | 14 | TRBV27 | . | CASSLGLNTGELIF | TGTGCCAGCAGTTTGGGTCTGAACACCGGGGAGCTGATTTTT
TRBJ2-2 | . | 16 | TRBV2 | TRBD1 | CASSLGGQGVTGELFF | TGTGCCAGCAGTCTAGGGGGACAGGGGGTCACCGGGGAGCTGTTTTTT
TRBJ2-3 | . | 18 | TRBV3-1/TRBV3-2 | TRBD2 | CASSHREPSGARTDTQYF | TGTGCCAGCAGCCACAGAGAACCTAGCGGAGCGCGCACAGATACGCAGTATTTT
TRBJ1-1 | once | 11 | TRBV5-5 | . | CASSFQTEAFF | TGTGCCAGCAGCTTTCAAACTGAAGCTTTCTTT
TRBJ2-2 | . | 15 | TRBV4-3 | . | CASSQEHAQGRELFF | TGCGCCAGCAGCCAAGAGCATGCCCAGGGCAGGGAGCTGTTTTTT
TRBJ2-7 | . | 14 | TRBV29-1 | TRBD1 | CSVEYGTGAYEQYF | TGCAGCGTTGAGTACGGGACAGGGGCCTACGAGCAGTACTTC
TRBJ1-1 | . | 13 | TRBV7-2 | TRBD1 | CASSPGQGFEAFF | TGTGCCAGCAGCCCGGGACAGGGGTTTGAAGCTTTCTTT
TRBJ1-1 | . | 16 | TRBV4-3 | . | CASSQVAANMNTEAFF | TGCGCCAGCAGCCAAGTAGCAGCCAACATGAACACTGAAGCTTTCTTT
TRBJ1-4 | . | 15 | TRBV4-1 | . | CASSQDLQAREKLFF | TGCGCCAGCAGCCAAGATCTCCAGGCCAGGGAAAAACTGTTTTTT
TRBJ1-6 | . | 16 | TRBV19 | . | CASSKKGSSYNSPLHF | TGTGCCAGTAGCAAAAAAGGGAGCTCCTATAATTCACCCCTCCACTTT
TRBJ1-2 | . | 15 | TRBV6-5 | . | CASSLQGPTNYGYTF | TGTGCCAGCAGTTTACAGGGACCTACTAACTATGGCTACACCTTC
TRBJ2-7 | . | 13 | TRBV12-3/TRBV12-4 | . | CASSFGVRYEQYF | TGTGCCAGCAGTTTCGGAGTTAGGTACGAGCAGTACTTC
TRBJ2-7 | . | 14 | TRBV27 | . | CASSLQDRGYEQYF | TGTGCCAGCAGTTTACAAGACAGAGGCTACGAGCAGTACTTC